The rows below give T cell receptor beta chains drawn from one sample of a study of a mutant IDH1 vaccine in newly diagnosed glioma. Assay: immunoSEQ multiplex PCR; the TCRdb copy retains only in-frame clones and omits some. The sample shows around 50,000 clones, about nine tenths of them seen only once. Sequencing used PBMCs, obtained from a glioma patient treated with radiotherapy, temozolomide or both. Receptors originate from a man aged 35 to 55 with glioma. Both conserved end residues are trimmed from each CDR3.

CDR3aa,v_gene
SARPGETEAF,TRBV29-1
ASSFQAGGTYEQY,TRBV5-4
AISRQDPNEQF,TRBV10-3
ASSGEGHPYGYT,TRBV7-9
ASRDSYYGYT,TRBV6-5
ATSRDRGLVYEQY,TRBV15
ASSQQGVNTGELF,TRBV7-3
ASSDPRSVVRGDTQY,TRBV6-1
ASRYERCYEQY,TRBV4-1
ASSLSQGRGAF,TRBV19
ASSLIASGSSYEQY,TRBV11-2
ASSFRGASYEQY,TRBV5-1
ASRRDSTRNTEAF,TRBV19
AATPGPQEGETQY,TRBV10-3
ASSYSNRDGYT,TRBV6-6
ASSFMGGGYT,TRBV27
ASSLDTDTQY,TRBV5-1
ASSPNLRTF,TRBV11-2
ASSYTSGRGTQY,TRBV6-5
ASSLVPTVEV,TRBV5-6
ASGVGEQF,TRBV6-1
ASNAGTSGSFKF,TRBV6-5